The 25 T cell receptor beta chains below were found in one sample sequenced in a study of blood T cell repertoires in COVID-19. Method: immunoSEQ multiplex PCR; TCRdb's copy keeps in-frame clones and lacks some. The table has about 140,000 clones, approximately 80% seen once. The sample taken for sequencing was peripheral blood. These receptors came from a human donor in a cohort sampled during active COVID-19.

Only a few counts were recorded for this clone. The V gene is TRBV5-1, the J gene TRBJ2-3, with 8 bases fitting TRBD2. The J segment lost 4 bases and the V segment lost 4 bases, leaving 8 bases of the junction unmatched. CDR3 length: 15 residues. Per germline, CDR1 SGHRS and CDR2 YFSETQ. CDR3 bases: TGCGCCAGCAGCGTGCGGGGGGCGTCATCAGATACGCAGTATTTT. This encodes CASSVRGASSDTQYF.

The chain uses TRBV9 and TRBJ2-2; 8 nucleotides agree with TRBD2. The V segment lost 5 bases and the J segment 0 bases; nucleotides outside the gene matches: 0. Germline values: CDR1 SGDLS, CDR2 YYNGEE. CDR3 length: 14 amino acids. CDR3 amino acids: CASRTSANTGELFF. The CDR3 region has the DNA TGTGCCAGCAGGACTAGCGCGAACACCGGGGAGCTGTTTTTT.

The chain carries TRBV5-8 and TRBJ1-2; 7 bases match TRBD1. The CDR3 length is 14 residues. The V gene's germline CDR1 is SGHTS and CDR2 YDEGEE. The trim removed 0 bases at V and 3 bases at J, leaving 2 bases unmatched. CDR3 coding DNA: TGTGCCAGCAGCTTGGGGGACAGTCACTATGGCTACACCTTC. It is translated as CASSLGDSHYGYTF.

V is TRBV5-1 and J is TRBJ2-1; TRBD1 matches 9 bases. In germline, CDR1 is SGHRS, CDR2 YFSETQ. The CDR3 consists of 16 residues. After removal of 5 bases from V and 4 bases from J, the junction contained 10 bases not matched to a gene. The CDR3 DNA is TGCGCCAGCAGTCCTACGACAGGGGGTTTATACAATGAGCAGTTCTTC. Translation gives CASSPTTGGLYNEQFF. The entire variable domain, with the rest obtained from reference TRBV5-1 and TRBJ2-1, is as follows: KAGVTQTPRYLIKTRGQQVTLSCSPISGHRSVSWYQQTPGQGLQFLFEYFSETQRNKGNFPGRFSGRQFSNSRSEMNVSTLELGDSALYLCASSPTTGGLYNEQFFGPGTRLTVL.

The chain is built from TRBV27 and TRBJ2-2, with 9 bases fitting TRBD1. In germline, CDR1 is MNHEY, CDR2 SMNVEV (reference sequence). The CDR3 runs 12 residues. The DNA of the CDR3 is TGTGCAGCGGGACAGGGAGGCGGGGAGCTGTTTTTT. Translating gives CAAGQGGGELFF.

The chain carries TRBV24-1 and TRBJ2-1; the match to TRBD2 covers 8 bases. Germline values: CDR1 KGHDR, CDR2 SFDVKD. Unmatched junction bases numbered 3, after V lost 5 bases and J lost 4 bases. The CDR3 is 14 residues long. The CDR3 here is CATSAGGAYNEQFF. The CDR3 DNA reads as TGTGCCACCAGTGCCGGGGGGGCGTACAATGAGCAGTTCTTC.

CDR3 in DNA: TGTGCCAGCTCACCACCGGACAGTAACTATGGCTACACCTTC. Amino acid sequence: CASSPPDSNYGYTF. This rearrangement joins TRBV18 to TRBJ1-2; D possibly corresponds to TRBD1 (6 bases). This CDR3 contains 14 residues. The V end lost 0 bases, the J end lost 1 base, and 6 bases lay between the germline ends. Germline V gene lookup returns CDR1 KGHSH and CDR2 LQKENI.

V usage is TRBV4-2 and J usage is TRBJ2-1; a weak D match, TRBD2 (5 bases). The CDR3 spans 16 residues. Trimming took 1 base from V and 1 from J, leaving 11 bases between them. CDR1 and CDR2 (germline): LGHNA, YNFKEQ. CDR3 DNA sequence: TGTGCCAGCAGCCAAGTAACCGGGATTTCCTACAATGAGCAGTTCTTC. Protein sequence: CASSQVTGISYNEQFF.

The V and J genes are TRBV6-2 or TRBV6-3 and TRBJ2-5, with 7 bases that match TRBD2. V was pared by 6 bases and J by 0 bases, with 7 bases of the junction left unmatched. CDR1 and CDR2 from the germline V gene are MNHEY and SVGEGT. The CDR3 runs 15 residues. The CDR3 reads CASSRTRSYQETQYF. Written as DNA, the CDR3 is TGTGCCAGCAGCCGGACTAGATCGTACCAAGAGACCCAGTACTTC.

The sample holds a few counts of this clone. The V and J genes are TRBV4-2 and TRBJ1-4, with 7 bases lining up with TRBD1. CDR3 length: 15 amino acids. V shed 2 bases, J shed 5 bases, and the junction held 5 bases outside the gene matches. Germline V gives CDR1 LGHNA, CDR2 YNFKEQ. The DNA of the CDR3 is TGTGCCAGCAGCCAAACGGGACAGCTGAATGAAAAACTGTTTTTT. Amino acid sequence: CASSQTGQLNEKLFF.

The chain employs TRBV5-6 and TRBJ2-3, with TRBD1 as a possible D gene (6 bases). V was clipped by 3 bases and J by 2 bases, with 19 bases between them. The CDR3 runs 17 residues. Per germline, CDR1 SGHDT and CDR2 YYEEEE. This chain's CDR3 is CASSSILGGRDTDTQYF. CDR3 coding DNA: TGTGCCAGCAGCTCAATCTTAGGGGGACGGGACACAGATACGCAGTATTTT.

This chain uses TRBV7-2 with TRBJ2-1; TRBD1 matches at 9 bases. CDR3 size: 15 residues. V was pared by 6 bases and J by 4 bases, with 7 bases of the junction left unmatched. Germline CDR1 and CDR2: SGHTA and FQGNSA. The DNA for the CDR3 is TGTGCCAGCAGGGAGGACAGGGGCGCTTACAATGAGCAGTTCTTC. Its translation: CASREDRGAYNEQFF.

V is TRBV4-2 and J is TRBJ1-2, with 10 bases that match TRBD1. The germline CDR1 and CDR2 sequences are LGHNA and YNFKEQ. V trimming: 2 bases; J trimming: 4 bases; junction bases outside the gene matches: 4. The CDR3 has 15 residues. The CDR3 nucleotides are TGTGCCAGCAGCCAATCGACAGGGGGCAGCTATGGCTACACCTTC. Its protein product is CASSQSTGGSYGYTF.

V gene TRBV29-1 combines with J gene TRBJ2-1, with 8 bases identical to TRBD1. CDR1 and CDR2 (germline): SQVTM, ANQGSEA. Losses at the gene ends were 5 bases for V and 8 bases for J; bases not matched to a gene: 2. The CDR3 contains 11 residues. The CDR3 coding sequence is TGCAGCGTTCCAGGGGGCTATGAGCAGTTCTTC. Encoded protein: CSVPGGYEQFF.

CDR3 sequence (DNA): TGCGCCAGCAGCTGGACAGGGAAAAGGGAAAATGAGCAGTTCTTC. Translated: CASSWTGKRENEQFF. The rearrangement uses TRBV5-1 and TRBJ2-1; the match to TRBD1 covers 8 bases. CDR3 length: 15 amino acids. V shed 3 bases, J shed 7 bases, and the junction held 9 bases outside the gene matches. Germline assignment: CDR1 SGHRS and CDR2 YFSETQ.

The rearrangement links TRBV6-2 or TRBV6-3 to TRBJ2-2, with D possibly matching TRBD1 (6 bases). CDR3 length equals 17 residues. Trimming took off 6 bases at V and 5 bases at J, with 22 bases between the two ends. Germline V lookup: CDR1 MNHEY, CDR2 SVGEGT. CDR3 protein: CASSLRGRGVGTGELFF. The CDR3 nucleotides are TGTGCCAGCAGCCTACGCGGCAGGGGAGTTGGGACCGGGGAGCTGTTTTTT.

The chain combines TRBV7-2 with TRBJ2-3; 9 bases are shared with TRBD2. V gave up 3 bases and J gave up 15 bases; unmatched junction bases: 16. CDR1 and CDR2 from the germline V gene are SGHTA and FQGNSA. The CDR3 runs to 15 residues. DNA for the CDR3: TGTGCCAGCAGCTTCAAAGCGGGGGGCCATAAGGAAGAATATTTT. Encoded protein: CASSFKAGGHKEEYF.

Concerning this clone itself: At the DNA level, this CDR3 is encoded by other sequences in the same sample as well. The V gene is TRBV9, the J gene TRBJ1-6, with unresolved D. The CDR3 spans 13 residues. Trimming took off 0 bases at V and 8 bases at J, with 6 bases between the two ends. The germline V gene encodes CDR1 SGDLS and CDR2 YYNGEE. This chain's CDR3 is CASSVGRDSPLHF. CDR3 nucleotide sequence: TGTGCCAGCAGCGTAGGACGGGATTCACCCCTCCACTTT.

This chain links TRBV5-1 with TRBJ1-1; 11 bases are a match to TRBD1. Germline V CDR1 and CDR2: SGHRS, YFSETQ. The trim removed 5 bases at V and 4 bases at J, leaving 4 bases unmatched. The CDR3 spans 14 residues. CDR3 loop: CASRPGTGGTEAFF. As DNA, the CDR3 is TGCGCCAGCAGACCCGGGACAGGGGGCACTGAAGCTTTCTTT.

This sequence joins TRBV9 and TRBJ2-7, with 10 bases that match TRBD1. Unmatched junction bases numbered 5, after V lost 5 bases and J lost 0 bases. The CDR3 has 15 amino acids. CDR1 and CDR2 from the germline V gene are SGDLS and YYNGEE. The CDR3 nucleotides read TGTGCCAGCAGAATTCGGGACAGGGGCTCCTACGAGCAGTACTTC. Translating gives CASRIRDRGSYEQYF.

This clone was seen just once. The rearrangement links TRBV7-9 to TRBJ2-7, with TRBD2 matching 9 bases. CDR3 size: 13 residues. V was pared by 6 bases and J by 3 bases, with 3 bases of the junction left unmatched. Per germline, CDR1 SEHNR and CDR2 FQNEAQ (reference sequence). For the CDR3, the DNA is TGTGCCAGCAGGGTGACTAGCGGCTACGAGCAGTACTTC. Translation: CASRVTSGYEQYF.

The chain combines TRBV5-1 with TRBJ2-7; 10 bases are a match to TRBD2. The germline V gene has CDR1 SGHRS and CDR2 YFSETQ. Trimming at V came to 0 bases and at J to 3 bases, leaving 15 bases not matched to a gene. The CDR3 loop spans 19 amino acids. The CDR3 reads CASSLADLAGVPGYYEQYF. The CDR3 coding sequence is TGCGCCAGCAGCTTGGCCGATCTAGCGGGGGTCCCTGGCTACTACGAGCAGTACTTC.

The chain employs TRBV28 and TRBJ2-3, with D maybe TRBD1 (6 bases). From germline, CDR1 is MDHEN and CDR2 SYDVKM. The CDR3 contains 21 residues. V was clipped by 2 bases and J by 3 bases, with 30 bases between them. Written as DNA, the CDR3 is TGTGCCAGCAGTTTAGGCCCCTACCTCCTTAACAGGGCCTGGAGAACAGATACGCAGTATTTT. Protein sequence: CASSLGPYLLNRAWRTDTQYF.

V gene TRBV6-2 or TRBV6-3 combines with J gene TRBJ2-3; 7 positions match TRBD1. Germline loops: CDR1 MNHEY, CDR2 SVGEGT. The CDR3 spans 15 residues. Losses at the gene ends were 6 bases for V and 2 bases for J; bases not matched to a gene: 8. This CDR3 reads CASRYRQGTTDTQYF. The CDR3 region has the DNA TGTGCCAGCAGATACAGACAGGGCACCACAGATACGCAGTATTTT.

The V and J genes are TRBV7-2 and TRBJ2-3; tentative D call: TRBD2 (6 bases). Germline V gene lookup returns CDR1 SGHTA and CDR2 FQGNSA. The germline V and J ends were trimmed by 2 bases and 2 bases, with 14 bases remaining between them. There are 16 residues in the CDR3. This CDR3 reads CASSLNPRGITDTQYF. Written as DNA, the CDR3 is TGTGCCAGCAGCTTAAACCCTCGCGGGATCACAGATACGCAGTATTTT.